This record looks at one T cell receptor (beta chain) sequence and its context. The sample is drawn from a study of blood T cell repertoires in COVID-19. Across the study: Both acute and convalescent COVID-19 samples were obtained from the United States, Italy and Spain. From T cells, B-cell-depleted T cells, or PBMCs came the material, which was cDNA or gDNA.

Germline CDR1 is MGHRA and CDR2 is YSYEKL. V was cut by 0 bases and J by 6 bases, with 21 bases left in between. The CDR3 spans 18 residues. Under the authors' procedure: The assay estimated nucleated cells by amplifying reference gene primers. Clones were sequenced by immunoSEQ multiplex PCR, and TCRdb holds only the in-frame ones, with some missing. V, J and clone size reflect that table, while D and trimming were determined from the DNA. The sample holds under 300,000 clones, approximately 91% seen once. Sample: peripheral blood. This clonotype was obtained from a woman between 35 and 50 years old who had recovered from COVID-19. This chain uses TRBV4-1 with TRBJ2-1, with a weak D call TRBD1 (5 bases). CDR3 region: CASSQEMGRRAFRNEQFF. The DNA for the CDR3 is TGCGCCAGCAGCCAAGAAATGGGGCGGCGCGCCTTCCGCAATGAGCAGTTCTTC.